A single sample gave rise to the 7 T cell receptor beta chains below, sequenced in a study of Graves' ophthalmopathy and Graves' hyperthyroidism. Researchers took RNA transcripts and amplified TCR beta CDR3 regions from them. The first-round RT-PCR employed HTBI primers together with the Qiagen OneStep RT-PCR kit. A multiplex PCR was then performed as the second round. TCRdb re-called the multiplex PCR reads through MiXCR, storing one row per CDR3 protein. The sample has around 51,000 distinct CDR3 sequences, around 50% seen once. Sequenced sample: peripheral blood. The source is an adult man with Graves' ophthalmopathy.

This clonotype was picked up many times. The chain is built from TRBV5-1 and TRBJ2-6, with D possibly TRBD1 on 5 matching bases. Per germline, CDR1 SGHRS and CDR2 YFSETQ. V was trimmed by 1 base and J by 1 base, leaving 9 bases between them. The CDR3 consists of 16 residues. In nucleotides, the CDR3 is TGCGCCAGCAGCTTGTTAGGGGATTCTGGGGCCAACGTCCTGACTTTC. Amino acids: CASSLLGDSGANVLTF.

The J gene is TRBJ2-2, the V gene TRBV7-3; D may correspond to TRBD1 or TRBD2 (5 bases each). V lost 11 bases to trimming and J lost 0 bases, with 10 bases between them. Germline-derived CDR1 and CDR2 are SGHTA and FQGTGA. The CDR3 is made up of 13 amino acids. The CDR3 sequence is CASGTPNTGELFF. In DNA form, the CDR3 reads TGTGCCTCCGGGACGCCGAACACCGGGGAGCTGTTTTTT.

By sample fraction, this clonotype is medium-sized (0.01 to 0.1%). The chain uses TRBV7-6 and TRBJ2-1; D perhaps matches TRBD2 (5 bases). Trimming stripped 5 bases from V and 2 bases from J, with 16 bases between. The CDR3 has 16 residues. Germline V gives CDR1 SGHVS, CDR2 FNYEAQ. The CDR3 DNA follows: TGTGCCAGCAGCCTAACGAGCGTGAGGGCCTACAATGAGCAGTTCTTC. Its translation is CASSLTSVRAYNEQFF.

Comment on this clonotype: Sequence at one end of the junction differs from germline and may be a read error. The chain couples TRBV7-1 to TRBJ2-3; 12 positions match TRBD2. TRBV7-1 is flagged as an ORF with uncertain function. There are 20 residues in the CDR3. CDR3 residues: CASSRPRGLAGGWPTDTQYF. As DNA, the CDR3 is TGTGCCAGCAGCCGCCCCCGGGGGCTAGCGGGAGGGTGGCCCACAGATACGCAGTACTTT.

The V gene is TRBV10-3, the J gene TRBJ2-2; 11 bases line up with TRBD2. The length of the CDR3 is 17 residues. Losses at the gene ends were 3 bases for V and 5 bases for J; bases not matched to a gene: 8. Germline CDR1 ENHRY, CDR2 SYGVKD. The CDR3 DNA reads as TGTGCCATCAGTGAAGGTAGCGGGAGGGTCGGTACCGGGGAGCTGTTTTTT. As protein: CAISEGSGRVGTGELFF.

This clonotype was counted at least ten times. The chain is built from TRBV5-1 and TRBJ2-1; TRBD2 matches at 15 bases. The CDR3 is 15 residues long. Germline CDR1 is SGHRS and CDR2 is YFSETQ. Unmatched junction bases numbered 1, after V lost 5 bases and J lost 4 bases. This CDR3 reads CASRGTSGRYNEQFF. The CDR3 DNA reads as TGCGCCAGCAGAGGGACTAGCGGGAGGTACAATGAGCAGTTCTTC. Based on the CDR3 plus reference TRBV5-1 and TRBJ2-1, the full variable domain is KAGVTQTPRYLIKTRGQQVTLSCSPISGHRSVSWYQQTPGQGLQFLFEYFSETQRNKGNFPGRFSGRQFSNSRSEMNVSTLELGDSALYLCASRGTSGRYNEQFFGPGTRLTVL.

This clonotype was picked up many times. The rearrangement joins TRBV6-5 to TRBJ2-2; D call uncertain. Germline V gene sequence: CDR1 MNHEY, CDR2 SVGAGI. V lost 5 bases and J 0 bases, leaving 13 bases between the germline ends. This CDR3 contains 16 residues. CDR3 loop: CASSMDQPANTGELFF. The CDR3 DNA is TGTGCCAGCAGTATGGACCAGCCAGCGAACACCGGGGAGCTGTTTTTT.